This T cell receptor (beta chain) was obtained from a study of early T cells in non-severe SARS-CoV-2 infection. Background on the study: The input, bulk RNA from unsorted whole blood, was sequenced, and chains were unpaired. Study-wide results and limits: Matching against VDJdb likely underestimated virus-specific expansions, favoring anti-spike CD8.

TCRdb independently ran MiXCR on the 5' RACE reads; one entry per CDR3 protein. Of almost 45,000 distinct CDR3 sequences listed, around 6.1% were seen once; the top ten hold around 12%. This clonotype was seen ten or more times. The target antigen is unknown. The CDR3 is made up of 12 amino acids. Trimming shortened V by 6 bases and J by 5 bases, and 10 bases separated the two germline ends. The germline gives CDR1 MNHEY, CDR2 SVGEGT. Sequencing was done on a sample of whole blood. The receptor comes from an adult who was a healthcare worker with PCR-confirmed SARS-CoV-2 infection or an uninfected control (not recorded which). This chain joins TRBV6-2 or TRBV6-3 and TRBJ1-1; D is undetermined. The chain's CDR3 is CASRTENTEAFF. Written as DNA, the CDR3 is TGTGCCAGCAGGACCGAAAATACTGAAGCTTTCTTT.